The 8 T cell receptor beta chains presented below share a single source sample, sequenced in a study of blood T cells in healthy people across ages. A second PCR, run for roughly 7 to 12 cycles, used a sample-barcoded 5' primer plus a J-beta primer mix. TCRdb re-called the 5' RACE reads through MiXCR, storing one row per CDR3 protein. The sample lists some 930,000 distinct CDR3 sequences, about 29% occurring once. The same sample was also studied in work on T cells of mothers and their children.

Specimen: blood. The receptors come from a middle-aged woman in good health.

This clonotype has a count of ten or more. CDR3 sequence (DNA): TGTGCCAGCAGTTTGGCTAGCGGGGGGGCCGTCTACAATGAGCAGTTCTTC. Protein sequence: CASSLASGGAVYNEQFF. The rearrangement joins TRBV12-3 or TRBV12-4 to TRBJ2-1; 12 nucleotides align to TRBD2. This CDR3 comprises 17 residues. J gave up 3 bases and V 3 bases, and 6 bases lay outside the gene matches.

This clonotype was counted between two and nine times. The chain recombines TRBV29-1 with TRBJ1-2; TRBD1 matches 7 bases. CDR3 size: 13 residues. CDR1 and CDR2 (germline): SQVTM, ANQGSEA. Trimming took 4 bases from V and 2 from J; bases not matched to a gene: 4. CDR3 protein: CSVGGTVNYGYTF. As DNA, the CDR3 is TGCAGCGTTGGGGGGACAGTGAACTATGGCTACACCTTC.

The rearrangement uses TRBV5-6 and TRBJ2-1; TRBD1 matches at 7 bases. This CDR3 comprises 15 residues. The ends lost 4 bases at V and 7 bases at J; junction bases unmatched: 11. CDR1 is SGHDT, CDR2 YYEEEE, per germline. CDR3 sequence (DNA): TGTGCCAGCAGCCGACCGGGACAGCCAAGGAATGAGCAGTTCTTC. This translates into CASSRPGQPRNEQFF.

This chain joins TRBV28 and TRBJ1-2; no definite D call. This CDR3 contains 15 residues. Germline V gene data show CDR1 as MDHEN and CDR2 as SYDVKM. V dropped 6 bases and J dropped 0 bases, with 14 bases sitting between them. CDR3 bases: TGTGCCAGCAGGCTTCTACAGCTTACTAACTATGGCTACACCTTC. Its translation is CASRLLQLTNYGYTF.

By sample share, this clonotype is medium-sized. The chain combines TRBV12-3 or TRBV12-4 with TRBJ1-2, with 7 bases lining up with TRBD1. V lost 5 bases, J lost 5 bases, and 14 bases stayed unmatched. There are 16 residues in the CDR3. CDR3 bases: TGTGCCAGCAGTACGCCCTGGGAAGGGGGCGATTATGGCTACACCTTC. Translation gives CASSTPWEGGDYGYTF.

As to this clonotype: One base away lies a much larger clone, so this may be a sequencing read error. The chain has TRBV27 and TRBJ1-2; no clear D gene. Trimming took 6 bases from V and 7 from J, leaving 15 bases between them. The CDR3 loop spans 13 amino acids. Germline CDR1 is MNHEY and CDR2 is SMNVEV (reference sequence). CDR3 in amino acids: CASRGADDFGYTF. The CDR3 DNA is TGTGCCAGCAGAGGAGCGGACGACTTTGGCTACACCTTC.

V usage is TRBV18 and J usage is TRBJ1-1; maybe TRBD1 (6 bases). This CDR3 has 17 amino acids. The germline V and J ends were trimmed by 4 bases and 2 bases, with 20 bases remaining between them. Germline CDR1 is KGHSH and CDR2 is LQKENI. The CDR3 loop reads CASSLRQAPPENTEAFF. The CDR3 region has the DNA TGTGCCAGCTCACTAAGACAGGCTCCACCTGAAAACACTGAAGCTTTCTTT.

Remarks on this clonotype: One base away lies a much larger clone, so this may be a sequencing read error. This chain connects TRBV4-3 to TRBJ2-6, with a weak D call TRBD1 (6 bases). Germline CDR1 LGHNA, CDR2 YSLEER. Trimming shortened V by 0 bases and J by 3 bases, and 9 bases separated the two germline ends. The CDR3 is 16 amino acids. The CDR3 spells CASSQDTGIGANVLTF. The CDR3 DNA is TGCGCCAGCAGCCAAGATACAGGGATTGGGGCCAACGTCCTGACTTTC.